One T cell receptor (beta chain) is described in this entry. Its cognate antigen is unknown. These data belong to a study of T cell responses to AZD1222 COVID-19 vaccine. Findings of the study overall: Only a handful of people who got AZD1222 tested seropositive at baseline. Regions 160-218 and 743-854 dominated among vaccine-associated CD4 TCRs spanning spike.

Generated by immunoSEQ multiplex PCR, the TCRdb table keeps only in-frame clones and is missing some. The profile shows about 150,000 clones, roughly 90% of them singletons. The sequences come from peripheral blood, collected 28 days after the second AZD1222 dose. The receptor was isolated from an adult who received the AZD1222 COVID-19 vaccine.

The CDR3 DNA reads as TGTGCCATCAGTGAACAGGGGGCTTGGGGCTACACCTTC. Residues: CAISEQGAWGYTF. This sequence joins TRBV10-3 and TRBJ1-2, with 9 positions matching TRBD1. Germline CDR1 and CDR2: ENHRY and SYGVKD. Losses at the gene ends were 3 bases for V and 8 bases for J; bases not matched to a gene: 4. The CDR3 totals 13 residues.